This is a list of T cell receptor beta chains from one sample in a study of monozygotic twins with inflammatory bowel disease. TCRdb reprocessed the 5' RACE reads and keeps a single row for each CDR3 protein, giving no DNA. The repertoire shows some 440,000 distinct CDR3 sequences; the top ten hold about 2.4%. Sequenced sample: blood. These TCRs come from a human donor with ulcerative colitis or Crohn's disease, or a healthy co-twin of an affected twin (not recorded which). CDR3s include the opening cysteine and the closing phenylalanine or tryptophan.

CASSPRVGSTGETQYF | TRBJ2-5 | TRBV18
CASSLASGSSSYNEQFF | TRBJ2-1 | TRBV7-2
CASSSAGTSGNTIYF | TRBJ1-3 | TRBV5-1
CASSRPASGKVEYEQYF | TRBJ2-7 | TRBV5-1
CSARLQGNTEAFF | TRBJ1-1 | TRBV20-1
CATSDLTYNPGMGNQPQHF | TRBJ1-5 | TRBV24-1
CASSKGIGVTEAFF | TRBJ1-1 | TRBV21-1
CASISPSGGYNEQFF | TRBJ2-1 | TRBV7-9
CASTIGTFQETQYF | TRBJ2-5 | TRBV5-1
CASSVDTGAHNEQFF | TRBJ2-1 | TRBV9
CASSTDGQGNFKPQHF | TRBJ1-5 | TRBV19
CASSQEDWGIYEQYF | TRBJ2-7 | TRBV4-1
CASTPNRGLSYEQYF | TRBJ2-7 | TRBV6-1
CASSSEGGHPLHF | TRBJ1-6 | TRBV6-5
CASSVEGYEQYF | TRBJ2-7 | TRBV5-1
CASRGWTLNQPQHF | TRBJ1-5 | TRBV5-6
CSVAGGNYGYTF | TRBJ1-2 | TRBV29-1
CASSSTQGAGELFF | TRBJ2-2 | TRBV7-7
CASGTTGQINTGELFF | TRBJ2-2 | TRBV12-5
CASSGPGLAQYNEQFF | TRBJ2-1 | TRBV9
CASSYEGQGTGNTIYF | TRBJ1-3 | TRBV6-5
CASSRESNYGYTF | TRBJ1-2 | TRBV7-2
CASSLRSGMETQYF | TRBJ2-5 | TRBV7-2
CASSLGPVGGDTQYF | TRBJ2-3 | TRBV7-2
CAISLSGAGVDTQYF | TRBJ2-3 | TRBV10-3
CASSDNQPQHF | TRBJ1-5 | TRBV2
CAWSGLAGAERTYEQYF | TRBJ2-7 | TRBV30
CASSLLRRGHNEQFF | TRBJ2-1 | TRBV7-8
CASSYRRGSGGISNQPQHF | TRBJ1-5 | TRBV6-2/TRBV6-3
CASSYRGQGNSKGYTF | TRBJ1-2 | TRBV6-5
CATSPRQVHGPQHF | TRBJ1-5 | TRBV15
CASSRTGEGEQYF | TRBJ2-7 | TRBV12-3/TRBV12-4
CASSLGQDSNEKLFF | TRBJ1-4 | TRBV13
CASSLAGTGETQYF | TRBJ2-5 | TRBV7-3
CASSLVYTTSNEQFF | TRBJ2-1 | TRBV5-5
CASSDSGYTDTQYF | TRBJ2-3 | TRBV6-4
CASSQSAALGWYF | TRBJ2-7 | TRBV14
CATSRGTGDNQPQHF | TRBJ1-5 | TRBV15
CSASPGTVTTEAFF | TRBJ1-1 | TRBV20-1
CSARKTAYEQYF | TRBJ2-7 | TRBV20-1
CASSPDGWTAEAFF | TRBJ1-1 | TRBV27
CASSLGRVGNTEAFF | TRBJ1-1 | TRBV5-1
CASTQGSSNEKLFF | TRBJ1-4 | TRBV10-3